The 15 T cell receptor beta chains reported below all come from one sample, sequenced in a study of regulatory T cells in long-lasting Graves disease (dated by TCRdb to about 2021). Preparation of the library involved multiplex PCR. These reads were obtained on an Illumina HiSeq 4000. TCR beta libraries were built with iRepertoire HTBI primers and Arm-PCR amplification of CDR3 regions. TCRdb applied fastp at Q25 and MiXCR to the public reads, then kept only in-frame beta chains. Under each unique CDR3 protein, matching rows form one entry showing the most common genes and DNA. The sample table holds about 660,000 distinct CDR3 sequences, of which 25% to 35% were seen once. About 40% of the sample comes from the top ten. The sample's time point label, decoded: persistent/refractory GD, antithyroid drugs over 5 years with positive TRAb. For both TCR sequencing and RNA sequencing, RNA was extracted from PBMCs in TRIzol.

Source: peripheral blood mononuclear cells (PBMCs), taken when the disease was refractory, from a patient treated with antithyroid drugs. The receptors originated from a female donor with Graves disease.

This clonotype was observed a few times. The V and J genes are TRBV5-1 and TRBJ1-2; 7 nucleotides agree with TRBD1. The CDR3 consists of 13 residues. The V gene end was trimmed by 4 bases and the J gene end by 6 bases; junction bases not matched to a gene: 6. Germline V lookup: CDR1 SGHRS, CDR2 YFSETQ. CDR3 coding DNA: TGCGCCAGCAGCCGATCGCAGGGGGATGGCTACACCTTC. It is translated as CASSRSQGDGYTF.

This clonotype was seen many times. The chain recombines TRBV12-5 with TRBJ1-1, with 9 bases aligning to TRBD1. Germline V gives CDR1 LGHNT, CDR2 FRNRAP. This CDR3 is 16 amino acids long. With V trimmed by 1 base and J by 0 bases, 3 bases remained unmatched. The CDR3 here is CASGLETGGMNTEAFF. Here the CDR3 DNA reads TGTGCTAGTGGTTTGGAAACAGGGGGCATGAACACTGAAGCTTTCTTT. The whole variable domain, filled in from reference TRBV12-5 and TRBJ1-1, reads DARVTQTPRHKVTEMGQEVTMRCQPILGHNTVFWYRQTMMQGLELLAYFRNRAPLDDSGMPKDRFSAEMPDATLATLKIQPSEPRDSAVYFCASGLETGGMNTEAFFGQGTRLTVV.

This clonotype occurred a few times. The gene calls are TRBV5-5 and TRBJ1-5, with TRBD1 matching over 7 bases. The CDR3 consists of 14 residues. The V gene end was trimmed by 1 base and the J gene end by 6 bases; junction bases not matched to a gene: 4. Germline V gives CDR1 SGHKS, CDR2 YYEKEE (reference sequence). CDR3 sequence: CASSLTGDTQPQHF. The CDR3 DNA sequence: TGTGCCAGCAGCTTGACAGGGGATACTCAGCCCCAGCATTTT.

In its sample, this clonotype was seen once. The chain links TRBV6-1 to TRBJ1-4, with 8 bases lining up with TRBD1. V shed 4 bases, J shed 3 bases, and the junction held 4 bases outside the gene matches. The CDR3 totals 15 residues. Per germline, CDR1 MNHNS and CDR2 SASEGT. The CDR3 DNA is TGTGCCAGCAGTGGGACAGGGCTGGCTAATGAAAAACTGTTTTTT. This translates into CASSGTGLANEKLFF.

In DNA, the CDR3 is TGCGCCAGCAGCTGGGACTATGGCTACACCTTC. Amino acids: CASSWDYGYTF. This chain joins TRBV5-1 and TRBJ1-2; D remains unclear. V dropped 3 bases and J dropped 3 bases, with 3 bases sitting between them. Looked up from germline, CDR1 is SGHRS and CDR2 is YFSETQ. The CDR3 contains 11 residues.

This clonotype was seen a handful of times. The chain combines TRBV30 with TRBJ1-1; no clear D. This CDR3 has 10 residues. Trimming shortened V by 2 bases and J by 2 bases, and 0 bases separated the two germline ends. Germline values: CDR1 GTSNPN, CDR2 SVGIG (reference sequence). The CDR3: CAWSNTEAFF. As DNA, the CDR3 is TGTGCCTGGAGTAACACTGAAGCTTTCTTT.

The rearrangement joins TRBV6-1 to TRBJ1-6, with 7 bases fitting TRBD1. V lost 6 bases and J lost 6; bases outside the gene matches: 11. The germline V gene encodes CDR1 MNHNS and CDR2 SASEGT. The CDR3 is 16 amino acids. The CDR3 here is CASSRLDRDGNSPLHF. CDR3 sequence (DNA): TGTGCCAGCAGCCGGCTTGACAGGGATGGTAATTCACCCCTCCACTTT.

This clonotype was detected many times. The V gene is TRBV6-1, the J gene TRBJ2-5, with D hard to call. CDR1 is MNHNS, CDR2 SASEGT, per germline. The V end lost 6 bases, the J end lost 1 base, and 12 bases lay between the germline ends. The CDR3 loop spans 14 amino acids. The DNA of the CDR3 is TGTGCCAGCAGCCCCCTGGGCGGCCAAGAGACCCAGTACTTC. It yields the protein CASSPLGGQETQYF.

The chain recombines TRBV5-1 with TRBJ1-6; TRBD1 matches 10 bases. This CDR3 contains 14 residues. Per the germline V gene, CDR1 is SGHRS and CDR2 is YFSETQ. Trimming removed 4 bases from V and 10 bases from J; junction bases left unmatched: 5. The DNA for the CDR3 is TGCGCCAGCAGCAAGGACAGGGGGGAATCACCCCTCCACTTT. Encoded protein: CASSKDRGESPLHF.

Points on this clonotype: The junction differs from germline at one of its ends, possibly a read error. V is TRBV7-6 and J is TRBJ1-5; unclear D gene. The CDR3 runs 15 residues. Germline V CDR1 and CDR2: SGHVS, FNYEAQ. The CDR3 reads CAGSLALGSNQPQHF. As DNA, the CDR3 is TGTGCCGGCAGCTTAGCGCTGGGGAGCAATCAGCCCCAGCATTTT.

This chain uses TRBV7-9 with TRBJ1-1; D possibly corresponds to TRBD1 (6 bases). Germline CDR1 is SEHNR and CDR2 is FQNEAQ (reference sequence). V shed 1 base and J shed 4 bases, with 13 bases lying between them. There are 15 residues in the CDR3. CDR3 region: CASSLVGRGGTEAFF. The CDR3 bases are TGTGCCAGCAGCTTAGTGGGCAGGGGAGGCACTGAAGCTTTCTTT. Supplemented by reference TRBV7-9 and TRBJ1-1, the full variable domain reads DTGVSQNPRHKITKRGQNVTFRCDPISEHNRLYWYRQTLGQGPEFLTYFQNEAQLEKSRLLSDRFSAERPKGSFSTLEIQRTEQGDSAMYLCASSLVGRGGTEAFFGQGTRLTVV.

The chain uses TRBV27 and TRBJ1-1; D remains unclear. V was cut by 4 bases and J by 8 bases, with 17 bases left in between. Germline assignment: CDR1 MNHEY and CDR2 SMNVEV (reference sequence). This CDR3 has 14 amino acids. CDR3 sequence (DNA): TGTGCCAGCAGTTACGCCGGGCCGCTATCCGAAGCTTTCTTT. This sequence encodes CASSYAGPLSEAFF.

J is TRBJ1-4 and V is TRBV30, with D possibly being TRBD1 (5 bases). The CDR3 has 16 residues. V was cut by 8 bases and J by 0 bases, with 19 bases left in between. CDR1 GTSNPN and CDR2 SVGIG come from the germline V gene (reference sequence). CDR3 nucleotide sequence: TGTGCCAGCCGGGACGCCGTGGGCCCAACTAATGAAAAACTGTTTTTT. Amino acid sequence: CASRDAVGPTNEKLFF.

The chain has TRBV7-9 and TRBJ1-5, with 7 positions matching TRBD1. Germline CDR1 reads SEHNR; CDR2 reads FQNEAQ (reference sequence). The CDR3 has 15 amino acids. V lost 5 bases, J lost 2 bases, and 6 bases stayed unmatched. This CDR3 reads CASSATGSGNQPQHF. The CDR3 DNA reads TGTGCCAGCAGCGCGACAGGGAGCGGCAATCAGCCCCAGCATTTT.

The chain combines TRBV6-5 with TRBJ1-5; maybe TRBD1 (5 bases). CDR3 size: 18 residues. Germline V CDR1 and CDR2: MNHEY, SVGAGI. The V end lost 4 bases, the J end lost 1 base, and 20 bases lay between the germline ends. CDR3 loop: CASSSLMAGGVSNQPQHF. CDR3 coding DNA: TGTGCCAGCAGTTCCCTAATGGCGGGAGGGGTAAGCAATCAGCCCCAGCATTTT.